This T cell receptor beta chain was retrieved from a study of cytomegalovirus exposure and HLA in healthy donors. Study-level points and caveats: Many donors shared some public TCRs, even though most TCR sequences were rare. The Asian-associated ancestry cluster reportedly had fewer N-insertions than the approximately 670-donor mean in a later analysis.

As to this clone: The antigen is not known.

The trim removed 8 bases at V and 4 bases at J, leaving 11 bases unmatched. Germline V CDR1 and CDR2: LNHDA, SQIVND (reference sequence). This CDR3 has 15 residues. Primers for the PCR totalled 60 Vbeta and 13 Jbeta. The repertoire was sequenced with immunoSEQ multiplex PCR; TCRdb's copy has only in-frame clones and lacks some. The sample includes roughly 120,000 clones. Sequenced: PBMCs. The receptor was derived from a man younger than 40 in good health and CMV-seronegative. This chain connects TRBV19 to TRBJ2-7; 10 nucleotides align to TRBD2. In DNA form, the CDR3 reads TGTGCCAGTGCGACCGGGGGGACTAGCGCTTACGAGCAGTACTTC. Protein product: CASATGGTSAYEQYF.